The rows below give T cell receptor beta chains drawn from one sample of a study of T cell responses to AZD1222 COVID-19 vaccine. Method: immunoSEQ multiplex PCR; TCRdb's copy keeps in-frame clones and lacks some. This sample carries under 140,000 clones, 80% to 90% of them seen once, and the ten largest clones take 15%. The source material was peripheral blood, sampled 28 days after the second AZD1222 dose. These receptors all come from an adult who received the AZD1222 COVID-19 vaccine. The CDR3 runs from the conserved cysteine through the conserved F or W. The D gene is left open where the match is weak. Some rows mark clone size as missing; the rest say once, few, many or name a class of expanded clone.

V	length	J	size	D	DNA	CDR3
TRBV10-3	14	TRBJ1-1	once	NA	TGTGCCATCAGTACCAGGGGCGAGGGCACTGAAGCTTTCTTT	CAISTRGEGTEAFF
TRBV9	16	TRBJ1-3	NA	TRBD1	TGTGCCAGCAGCGTAGCCCAGGGGGAAGCTGGAAACACCATATATTTT	CASSVAQGEAGNTIYF
TRBV6-1	15	TRBJ1-5	NA	NA	TGTGCCAGCAGTGATAGGACATCTGGCAATCAGCCCCAGCATTTT	CASSDRTSGNQPQHF
TRBV28	16	TRBJ2-2	once	NA	TGTGCCAGCAGTCCCCCTGGAACTCTAATACAAGGGGAGCTGTTTTTT	CASSPPGTLIQGELFF
TRBV11-3	16	TRBJ1-1	NA	TRBD1	TGTGCCAGCAGCCCCAGACAGGGGCATGGGAACACTGAAGCTTTCTTT	CASSPRQGHGNTEAFF
TRBV28	15	TRBJ2-2	NA	TRBD1	TGTGCCAGCAGCATGGACAGGGGGCGGAGCGGGGAGCTGTTTTTT	CASSMDRGRSGELFF
TRBV28	15	TRBJ2-2	NA	NA	TGTGCCAGCAGTTTATGGGCCCGATACACCGGGGAGCTGTTTTTT	CASSLWARYTGELFF
TRBV14	14	TRBJ2-7	NA	TRBD1	TGTGCCAGCAGCCCAGGGACAGGTTACTACGAGCAGTACTTC	CASSPGTGYYEQYF
TRBV28	17	TRBJ1-3	NA	TRBD1	TGTGCCAGCAGTCCCGGACAGGGGCTTCACTCTGGAAACACCATATATTTT	CASSPGQGLHSGNTIYF
TRBV10-3	14	TRBJ1-2	NA	TRBD1	TGTGCCATCAGTGGCCAGGGGGCTAACTATGGCTACACCTTC	CAISGQGANYGYTF
TRBV28	17	TRBJ1-5	NA	TRBD1	TGTGCCAGCAGTTTAGACAGGGCACCCTATAGCAATCAGCCCCAGCATTTT	CASSLDRAPYSNQPQHF
TRBV18	17	TRBJ2-1	NA	TRBD1	TGTGCCAGCTCACCCAGACAGGGCTTTAGTTACATGCATGAGCAGTTCTTC	CASSPRQGFSYMHEQFF
TRBV10-3	15	TRBJ2-3	NA	NA	TGTGCCACCCTACTAGCTGCGACTAGCACAGATACGCAGTATTTT	CATLLAATSTDTQYF
TRBV27	15	TRBJ2-3	NA	NA	TGTGCCAGCAGTTTAAGAGGGCTCGGGGCAGATACGCAGTATTTT	CASSLRGLGADTQYF
TRBV27	18	TRBJ2-6	NA	TRBD1	TGTGCCAGCAGTCGGACAGGGGGTCATATATCTGGGGCCAACGTCCTGACTTTC	CASSRTGGHISGANVLTF
TRBV5-1	14	TRBJ1-2	NA	NA	TGCGCCAGCAGCTTGGATACAGGCGCGGGAGGCTACACCTTC	CASSLDTGAGGYTF
TRBV12-3/TRBV12-4	12	TRBJ2-7	NA	NA	TGTGCCAGCAGTTTACAGTTCCACGAGCAGTACTTC	CASSLQFHEQYF
TRBV3-1/TRBV3-2	12	TRBJ2-3	NA	NA	TGTGCCAGCAGCCAGACCACAGATACGCAGTATTTT	CASSQTTDTQYF
TRBV11-3	14	TRBJ1-1	NA	NA	TGTGCCAGCAGCCCAGGCGTCCCGAACACTGAAGCTTTCTTT	CASSPGVPNTEAFF
TRBV28	15	TRBJ2-3	NA	NA	TGTGCCAGCAGCAGGCCAGGGACCGGCACAGATACGCAGTATTTT	CASSRPGTGTDTQYF
TRBV9	15	TRBJ2-2	NA	NA	TGTGCCAGCAGCGTAGTGGGACAAAACACCGGGGAGCTGTTTTTT	CASSVVGQNTGELFF
TRBV10-3	11	TRBJ1-2	NA	NA	TGTGCCATCAGTGAGACAGATGGCTACACCTTC	CAISETDGYTF
TRBV5-1	15	TRBJ1-1	NA	NA	TGCGCCAGCAGCCCACGGGAGGGCGGGAACACTGAAGCTTTCTTT	CASSPREGGNTEAFF
TRBV5-4	15	TRBJ2-1	NA	NA	TGTGCCAGCAGCCCTCCAGGCCCACCTAACGATGAGCAGTTCTTC	CASSPPGPPNDEQFF
TRBV6-5	14	TRBJ2-5	NA	NA	TGTGCCAGCAGCCCGGGGGGCCGCAAGGAGACCCAGTACTTC	CASSPGGRKETQYF
TRBV27	15	TRBJ2-2	NA	TRBD2	TGTGCCAGCAGTTTCCGGGACTACTTCACCGGGGAGCTGTTTTTT	CASSFRDYFTGELFF
TRBV10-2	17	TRBJ2-3	NA	NA	TGCGCCAGCAGTGGACCCCAAGGTGGGGCTAGCACAGATACGCAGTATTTT	CASSGPQGGASTDTQYF
TRBV5-5	16	TRBJ1-2	NA	NA	TGTGCCAGCAGCTTGGTGACCCAACAAACGAACTATGGCTACACCTTC	CASSLVTQQTNYGYTF
TRBV28	14	TRBJ2-7	NA	TRBD1	TGTGCCAGCAGTACCGGGACAGGGGCCTACGAGCAGTACTTC	CASSTGTGAYEQYF
TRBV6-6	12	TRBJ2-1	NA	NA	TGTGCCAGCAGTACACTGGGGACCGAGCAGTTCTTC	CASSTLGTEQFF
TRBV11-2	14	TRBJ2-7	NA	NA	TGTGCCAGCAGCTTGTGGGACATAAGCTACGAGCAGTACTTC	CASSLWDISYEQYF
TRBV7-2	16	TRBJ2-1	NA	TRBD1	TGTGCCAGCAGCTCGCCCGGGACAGATTTCTACAATGAGCAGTTCTTC	CASSSPGTDFYNEQFF
TRBV7-9	15	TRBJ1-1	NA	TRBD1	TGTGCCAGCAGCCCGCAGGGGGCTGGAGGGACTGAAGCTTTCTTT	CASSPQGAGGTEAFF
TRBV24-1	13	TRBJ1-4	NA	NA	TGTGCCACCAGTGATCAAGCCCATGAAAAACTGTTTTTT	CATSDQAHEKLFF
TRBV9	19	TRBJ2-1	NA	TRBD2	TGTGCCAGCAGCGTAGTTCCAGCGGGGCTTAAAAGCTCCTACAATGAGCAGTTCTTC	CASSVVPAGLKSSYNEQFF
TRBV7-8	14	TRBJ2-7	NA	NA	TGTGCCAGCAGCTTAGCACAGGACAGTTTCGAGCAGTACTTC	CASSLAQDSFEQYF
TRBV28	15	TRBJ1-1	NA	TRBD1	TGTGCCAGCAGGGAAGGGGGCATTAAGAACACTGAAGCTTTCTTT	CASREGGIKNTEAFF
TRBV6-1	14	TRBJ2-7	NA	NA	TGTGCCAGCAGTGAACAGGGGAAGGGCTACGAGCAGTACTTC	CASSEQGKGYEQYF
TRBV4-2	15	TRBJ2-5	NA	NA	TGTGCCAGCAGCCAAGATGGGGGACAACAAGAGACCCAGTACTTC	CASSQDGGQQETQYF
TRBV4-1	15	TRBJ2-3	NA	NA	TGCGCCAGCAGCCAGGAATCCAGGGTTTTCGGTACGCAGTATTTT	CASSQESRVFGTQYF
TRBV11-2	15	TRBJ2-3	NA	TRBD2	TGTGCCAGCAGCTTAACTAGCGGGTCCACAGATACGCAGTATTTT	CASSLTSGSTDTQYF
TRBV30	11	TRBJ2-7	NA	NA	TGTGCCTGGAGTGGGGGAAGCGAGCAGTACTTC	CAWSGGSEQYF
TRBV27	16	TRBJ2-1	NA	TRBD1	TGTGCCAGCAGGCCCTCGGGGGGACAGGGGCGCAATGAGCAGTTCTTC	CASRPSGGQGRNEQFF
TRBV18	12	TRBJ1-2	NA	NA	TGTGCCAGCTCACCTGAAGGGTATGGCTACACCTTC	CASSPEGYGYTF
TRBV5-1	15	TRBJ1-5	NA	NA	TGCGCCAGCAGCTTGGGGATACAGGGCAATCAGCCCCAGCATTTT	CASSLGIQGNQPQHF
TRBV5-5	14	TRBJ1-1	NA	NA	TGTGCCAGCAGCTCGGGGACTGCGAACACTGAAGCTTTCTTT	CASSSGTANTEAFF
TRBV11-2	14	TRBJ1-4	NA	NA	TGTGCCAGCAGCGTACCGGGACGTAGTGAAAAACTGTTTTTT	CASSVPGRSEKLFF
TRBV28	14	TRBJ2-7	few	TRBD2	TGTGCCAGCAGTCCCAGCCACCCGGGGGGAGAGCAGTACTTC	CASSPSHPGGEQYF
TRBV11-3	13	TRBJ1-2	NA	NA	TGTGCCAGCAGCCCCCGGGCCCACTATGGCTACACCTTC	CASSPRAHYGYTF
TRBV5-6	19	TRBJ2-7	NA	NA	TGTGCCAGCAGCCGCCCAGGTGGTTTTGTGGGACTTAACGCCTACGAGCAGTACTTC	CASSRPGGFVGLNAYEQYF
TRBV7-8	16	TRBJ2-3	once	NA	TGTGCCAGCAGCCCCAACCGAGCGCGACCTACAGATACGCAGTATTTT	CASSPNRARPTDTQYF
TRBV3-1/TRBV3-2	13	TRBJ1-5	NA	NA	TGTGCCAGCAGCCTCAGCCGCAATCAGCCCCAGCATTTT	CASSLSRNQPQHF
TRBV2	14	TRBJ1-5	NA	TRBD1	TGTGCCAGCAGTCTCGGACAGGGCGGACAGCCCCAGCATTTT	CASSLGQGGQPQHF
TRBV7-9	15	TRBJ2-2	NA	TRBD1	TGTGCCAGCAGCCTACAGGGGGCGGACACCGGGGAGCTGTTTTTT	CASSLQGADTGELFF
TRBV9	12	TRBJ1-1	few	NA	TGTGCCAGCAGCATTGGACAGACTGAAGCTTTCTTT	CASSIGQTEAFF
TRBV28	18	TRBJ2-6	few	NA	TGTGCCAGCAAGAACCCCAAGAGGATTAGCTCTGGGGCCAACGTCCTGACTTTC	CASKNPKRISSGANVLTF
TRBV2	16	TRBJ1-6	NA	TRBD1	TGTGCCAGCAGTGATATGGGGACAGCCAATAATTCACCCCTCCACTTT	CASSDMGTANNSPLHF